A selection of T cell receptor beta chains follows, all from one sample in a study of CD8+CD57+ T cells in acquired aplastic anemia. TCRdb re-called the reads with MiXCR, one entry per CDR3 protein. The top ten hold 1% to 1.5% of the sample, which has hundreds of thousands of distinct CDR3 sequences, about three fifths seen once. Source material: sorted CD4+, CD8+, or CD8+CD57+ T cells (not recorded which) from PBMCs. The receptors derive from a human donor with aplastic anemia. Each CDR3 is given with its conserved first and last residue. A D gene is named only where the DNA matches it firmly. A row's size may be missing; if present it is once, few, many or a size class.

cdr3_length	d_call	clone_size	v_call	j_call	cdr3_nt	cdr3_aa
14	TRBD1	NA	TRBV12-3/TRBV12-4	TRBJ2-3	TGTGCCAGTAAACCGGGACAGCACACAGATACGCAGTATTTT	CASKPGQHTDTQYF
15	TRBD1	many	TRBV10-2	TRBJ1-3	TGCGCCAGCAGCGACGGACAGGGGGCTGGAAACACCATATATTTT	CASSDGQGAGNTIYF
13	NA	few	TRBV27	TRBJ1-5	TGTGCCAGCAGTTTTTATGGGATGAGGAACCAGCATTTT	CASSFYGMRNQHF
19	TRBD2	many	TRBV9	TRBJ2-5	TGTGCCAGCAGCGTAGCCATCCCCGGGCCACTAGCGGGGCAAGAGACCCAGTACTTC	CASSVAIPGPLAGQETQYF
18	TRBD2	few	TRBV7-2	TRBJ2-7	TGTGCCAGCAGCTTAGGTGGGCTAGCGGGCTCGTACGGGATCGAGCAGTACTTC	CASSLGGLAGSYGIEQYF
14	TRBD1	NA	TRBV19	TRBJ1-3	TGTGCCAGTAGCCCGACAGGGCTAGGAAACACCATATATTTT	CASSPTGLGNTIYF
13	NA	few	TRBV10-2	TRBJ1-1	TGCGCCAGCAGTGTAAAGGGGGGCACTGAAGCTTTCTTT	CASSVKGGTEAFF
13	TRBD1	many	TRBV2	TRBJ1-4	TGTGCCAGCACGGGACAGAACAATGAAAAACTGTTTTTT	CASTGQNNEKLFF
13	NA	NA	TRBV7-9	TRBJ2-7	TGTGCCAGCAGCTTACCTCGCGTCCACGAGCAGTACTTC	CASSLPRVHEQYF
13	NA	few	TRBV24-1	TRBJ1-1	TGTGCCACCCAGGACGGCATGAACACTGAAGCTTTCTTT	CATQDGMNTEAFF
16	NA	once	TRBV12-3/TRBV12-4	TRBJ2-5	TGTGCCAGCAGCGGTCGACCCTCCCGCGGCCAAGGGACCCAGTACTTC	CASSGRPSRGQGTQYF
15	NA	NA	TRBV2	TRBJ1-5	TGTGCCAGCAGTGTACGGACGTCGGGGGGTCAGCCCCAGCATTTT	CASSVRTSGGQPQHF
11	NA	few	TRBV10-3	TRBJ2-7	TGTGCCATCGGGGGATCCTACGAGCAGTACTTC	CAIGGSYEQYF
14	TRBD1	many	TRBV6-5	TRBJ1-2	TGTGCCAGCAGTTGGGACAGGGGAACCTATGGCTACACCTTC	CASSWDRGTYGYTF
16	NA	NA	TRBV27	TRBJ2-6	TGTGCCAGCAGTTTATCGGCGCCCGCAGGGGCCAACGTCCTGACTTTC	CASSLSAPAGANVLTF
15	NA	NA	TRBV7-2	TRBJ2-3	TGTGCCAGCAGCAAACAGTCTTCTAGCACAGATACGCAGTATTTT	CASSKQSSSTDTQYF
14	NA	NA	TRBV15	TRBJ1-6	TGTGCCACCAGCAGAGGGGGCGAGGGTTCACCCCTCCACTTT	CATSRGGEGSPLHF
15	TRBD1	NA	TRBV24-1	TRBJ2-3	TGTGCCACCAGTGATTTCCACAGGGGGACAGATACGCAGTATTTT	CATSDFHRGTDTQYF
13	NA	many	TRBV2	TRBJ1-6	TGTGCCAGCAGGGGCGGATATAATTCACCCCTCCACTTT	CASRGGYNSPLHF
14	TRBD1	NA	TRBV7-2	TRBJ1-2	TGTGCCAGCAGAAGCCAGACAGGGCATAACAGCTACACCTTC	CASRSQTGHNSYTF
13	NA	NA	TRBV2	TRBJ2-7	TGTGCCAGCAGTCTCGAGATAGTATACGAGCAGTACTTC	CASSLEIVYEQYF
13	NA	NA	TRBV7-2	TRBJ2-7	TGTGCCAGCAGCTTGGGGTCAGAATACGAGCAGTACTTC	CASSLGSEYEQYF
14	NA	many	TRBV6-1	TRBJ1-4	TGTGCCAGCAGTGAAGACAGGGAGATTGGGAAACTGTTTTTT	CASSEDREIGKLFF
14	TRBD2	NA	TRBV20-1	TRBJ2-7	TGCAGTGCTAAAGCGGGACTAGCGGGGGTGGAGCAGTACTTC	CSAKAGLAGVEQYF
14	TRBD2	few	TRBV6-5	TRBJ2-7	TGTGCCAGCAGTTGGACTAGCGGAGCCTACGAGCAGTACTTC	CASSWTSGAYEQYF
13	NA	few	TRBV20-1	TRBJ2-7	TGCAGTGCTAGCGGGACGGACACCTTCGAGCAGTACTTC	CSASGTDTFEQYF
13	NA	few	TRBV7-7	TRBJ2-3	TGTGCCAGCAGCCGGGACTCCACAGATACGCAGTATTTT	CASSRDSTDTQYF
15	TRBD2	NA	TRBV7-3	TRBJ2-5	TGTGCCAGCAGCTCTAGCGGGGGGGCCGGGGAGACCCAGTACTTC	CASSSSGGAGETQYF
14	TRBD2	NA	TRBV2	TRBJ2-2	TGTGCCAGCAGGCCGGGACTAGCTGGTGGGGAGCTGTTTTTT	CASRPGLAGGELFF
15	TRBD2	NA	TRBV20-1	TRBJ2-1	TGCAGTGCTGCCAGCGGGAGGGCCTGGTCGAATGAGCAGTTCTTC	CSAASGRAWSNEQFF
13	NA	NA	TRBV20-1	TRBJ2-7	TGCAGTGCGCCGGGTCAGGGAGACTACGAGCAGTACTTC	CSAPGQGDYEQYF
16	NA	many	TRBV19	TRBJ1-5	TGTGCCAGTAGTATTCTGGGGGGTACCGGCAATCAGCCCCAGCATTTT	CASSILGGTGNQPQHF
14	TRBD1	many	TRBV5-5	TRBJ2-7	TGTGCCAGCAGCTCCCAGACAGGGGCGGGGGAGCAGTACTTC	CASSSQTGAGEQYF
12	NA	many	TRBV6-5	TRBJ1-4	TGTGCCAGCAGTTACTCGGGTGAAAAACTGTTTTTT	CASSYSGEKLFF
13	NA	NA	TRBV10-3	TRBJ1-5	TGTGCCATCGCCCGGGACGGCAATCAGCCCCAGCATTTT	CAIARDGNQPQHF
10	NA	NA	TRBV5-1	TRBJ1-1	TGCGCCAGCAGCTTGGGGGGGGCTTTCTTT	CASSLGGAFF
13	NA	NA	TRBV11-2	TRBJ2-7	TGTGCCAGCAGCTTAGGTTCGGTAACGGAGCAGTACTTC	CASSLGSVTEQYF
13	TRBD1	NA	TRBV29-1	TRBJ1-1	TGCAGCGTTAAGGGACAGACTCGGACTGAAGCTTTCTTT	CSVKGQTRTEAFF
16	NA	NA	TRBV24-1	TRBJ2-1	TGTGCCACCAGTGAGTTCGGGCAGGATCCATACAATGAGCAGTTCTTC	CATSEFGQDPYNEQFF
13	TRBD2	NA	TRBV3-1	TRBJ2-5	TGTGCCAGCAGCCCCACTAGCGAAGAGACCCAGTACTTC	CASSPTSEETQYF
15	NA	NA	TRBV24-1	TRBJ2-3	TGTGCCACCAGTGATCCCTCCGGGGGCTCAGATACGCAGTATTTT	CATSDPSGGSDTQYF
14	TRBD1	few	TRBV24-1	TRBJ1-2	TGTGCCACCAGCACCCAGGGGGAAGAGTATGGCTACACCTTC	CATSTQGEEYGYTF
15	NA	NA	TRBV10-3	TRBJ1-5	TGTGCCATCAGTGAGTCGGGGGGCGGCAATCAGCCCCAGCATTTT	CAISESGGGNQPQHF
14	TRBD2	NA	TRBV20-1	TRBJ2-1	TGCAGTGCTAAAAGCGGGGGCATCTACAATGAGCAGTTCTTC	CSAKSGGIYNEQFF
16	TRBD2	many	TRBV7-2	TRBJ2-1	TGTGCCAGCAGCTTAGTAGCGGGAGCCTCCTACAATGAGCAGTTCTTC	CASSLVAGASYNEQFF